This T cell receptor beta chain was recorded in a study of cytomegalovirus exposure and HLA in healthy donors (dated by TCRdb to about 2017). Concerning the study at large: An earlier analysis of about 530 of the donors reported roughly 300 Gb of sequence data and around 100 million unique TCR beta sequences obtained from about 179 million T cells. In an earlier analysis of roughly 580 of the donors, high-throughput TCR beta sequencing was used to judge whether each TCR beta V gene segment behaved as functional or pseudogenic. Across approximately 400 genotyped donors of the cohort, an average of roughly 250,000 unique TCR beta nucleotide sequences per donor were sequenced, and roughly 18% of those sequences were non-productive. Donor age, sex, ethnicity and CMV serostatus were compiled together with the repertoire data. In a later analysis, previously published TCR beta repertoires from 550 to 750 donors were re-analyzed and high-resolution HLA genotyping was added so that TCR occurrence patterns could be studied. The later analysis used no new phenotypic data to find candidate immune exposures, relying instead on TCR beta sequences and their occurrence across donors. HLA typing included class I and class II loci at four-digit resolution. Among the approximately 430 genotyped donors, around 79% belonged to the genetic ancestry cluster associated with self-reported Caucasian donors. Every discovery cohort repertoire had been produced on one sequencing platform. A handful of DR-DQ haplotypes were handled as single units for association and clustering because linkage in the cohort was strong. The aim of the study was to test whether cataloging public T cell receptors could identify signatures of past pathogen exposure. In addition to the first cohort of 500 to 850 subjects, a separate validation cohort of around 110 different subjects was used. An early release covering around 630 HLA-typed donors comprised around 300 gigabases of sequencing data and about 90 million unique TCR sequences. Typing coverage varied by locus: roughly 620-640 donors for A, B, C, DRB1 and DQB1; more than 500 for DQA1; more than 600 for DPA1; 450 to 480 for DPB1. To predict cytomegalovirus infection status, the study brought together high-throughput TCR immunosequencing, statistical association of individual TCRs with disease status, and machine learning. Genome-wide SNP genotypes for about three fifths of the 666 donors were used in a later genetic analysis, which treated that subset as a discovery cohort. The T cell repertoires of 666 subjects were profiled by immunosequencing and related to cytomegalovirus serostatus. General findings and caveats noted by the study authors: A group of highly shared sequence variants was considered likely to be a technical artifact of the sequencing pipeline. HLA typing was unavailable for some donors at each locus, so association tests used only the typed subset. According to a later analysis, most CMV-associated TCR beta chains appeared to be HLA-restricted, and the HLA associations seemed to be driven largely by CMV exposure. Immune exposure information for the cohort was limited to CMV serostatus. A few of the identified cytomegalovirus-associated TCR beta chains were confirmed in vitro to be specific for cytomegalovirus antigens. Correlated functional status among segregating V segments might be attributable to linkage disequilibrium, but an unknown experimental factor could not be ruled out. When HLA alleles, especially DR and DQ, strongly co-occurred, TCR associations were difficult to assign to individual alleles. In a later analysis, TCR association rates were found to vary across HLA loci, with the most associated TCRs seen for DRB1 alleles and the fewest for HLA-C alleles. In the study, 150 to 200 TCR beta chains were listed as associated with cytomegalovirus. Because counts were too low, some 17 rarely observed V segments, including chromosome 9 orphons, were left out of the earlier analysis of a few hundred of the donors. In a later analysis, several top co-occurrence clusters were reported to appear linked to parvovirus B19, influenza, CMV and Epstein-Barr virus. A later analysis found that HLA-associated TCR beta chains were more clonally expanded and had lower generation probabilities than equally common non-associated chains. Broadly in line with IMGT annotations, most TCR beta V segments showed up in productive rearrangements about 87% or about 30% of the time in an earlier analysis of approximately 640 of the donors. Sequencing depth was assumed to be roughly uniform across donors in the presence/absence analyses, though that assumption may not hold. In both the original and validation cohorts, the classifier was reported to diagnose cytomegalovirus status with high specificity and sensitivity. In a later genetic analysis, fewer N-insertions in productive TCRs were reported among donors in an Asian-associated ancestry cluster than the roughly 640-donor mean. V-gene and J-gene trimming of TCR beta chains was associated with a missense DCLRE1C variant in a later genetic analysis, and the association was replicated in an independent cohort. Only TCR beta chains were sequenced in this cohort, and the absence of alpha or paired-chain data limited detectable features. Most TCR sequences were seen in very few donors, while some public TCRs were found in many individuals. A later analysis associated about 17,000 TCR beta sequences with specific HLA alleles at a false discovery rate of 0.05. A further reported finding was that TCR beta sequences accurately predicted the HLA-A and HLA-B alleles for most subjects in the first cohort. The authors suggested that the approach could potentially be generalized to other disease states and immunological phenotypes. Because the 87-base-pair reads could not distinguish some IMGT-functional V segments, including TRBV6-2 and TRBV6-3, those segments were excluded.

The cohort consisted of some 670 healthy bone marrow donors. At the time of sampling, all cohort members were nominally healthy, though unrecorded immune exposures were likely present. The donor was CMV seropositive and was included in the group of almost 300 seropositive cohort members. A peripheral blood sample was collected from each donor, and TCR beta sequencing was performed on peripheral blood mononuclear cells. The Qiagen DNeasy Blood Extraction Kit was used to extract genomic DNA from the blood cell samples. The method was the immunoSEQ multiplex PCR assay. For the multiplex PCR, a mixture combining 60 forward primers for TCR Vbeta segments and 13 reverse primers for TCR Jbeta segments was used. The CDR3 region of rearranged TCR beta genes was amplified from genomic DNA with a multiplex PCR assay. The Illumina HiSeq System was used to sequence the amplified TCR beta libraries as 87-base-pair reads. As for the authors' bioinformatics: In a later analysis, roughly 80 million unique TCR beta chains were counted across the 650 to 750 repertoires, and about 9.9 million of these chains were shared by at least two donors. A nearest-neighbor algorithm error-corrected the raw reads and collapsed the reads into unique sequences, merging closely related sequences to remove PCR and sequencing errors. CDR3 sequences were aligned to IMGT reference sequences to assign V, D and J gene segments. For a sequence to be retained, at least a six-nucleotide match to both a V gene segment and a J gene segment was required. Rearrangements were called productive when the CDR3 lacked stop codons and stayed in frame with V and J; all others were non-productive. CDR3 was defined by IMGT convention, running from the second conserved V-encoded cysteine to the conserved J-encoded phenylalanine. The earlier analysis of some 600 of the donors excluded sequences that lacked an unambiguous match to a single V gene segment. In an earlier analysis of 587 of the donors, V segments were called functional above 56.7% productive rearrangements and were called segregating when the between-donor standard deviation exceeded 5%. A statistical classification framework was built to diagnose cytomegalovirus status from the catalog of TCR beta chain sequences. In a later analysis, V and J genes were assigned by comparing TCR nucleotide sequences against IMGT/GENE-DB human TR gene sequences. A later analysis assigned CDR3 sequences and most-parsimonious VDJ recombination scenarios with the TCRdist pipeline. In a later analysis, each TCR beta chain was defined by its CDR3 amino acid sequence together with its V-gene family, and reads without a unique V-gene family were excluded. A later analysis removed 592 highly shared, low-generation-probability nucleotide sequences to deal with suspected cross-contamination and a sequencing artifact. In a later analysis, a clonal expansion index was calculated for each public chain from normalized within-repertoire ranks of inferred template counts. Generation probabilities in a later analysis came from a VDJ recombination model fitted to out-of-frame rearrangements, and those results were checked against IGoR. Hypergeometric tests were used in a later analysis to score TCR-TCR, TCR-HLA and TCR-CMV co-occurrence, with a repertoire-size bias correction applied to the TCR pairs. To estimate false discovery rates, a later analysis permuted the HLA or CMV assignments 20 times. In a later analysis, co-occurring TCRs were grouped with DBSCAN, and TCRdist sequence similarity was added when clustering was performed within HLA-allele-positive subsets. Repertoires with fewer than 30,000 or more than 120,000 public chains, plus five repertoires with anomalous nucleotide sharing, were excluded from co-occurrence clustering. Imported from immuneACCESS, the table was reduced by TCRdb to in-frame sequences with V and J called. These copies leave out some clones; in studies compared against another copy, an unresolved V gene accounts for under half, and the cause of the remainder is not known. V and J calls and clone size follow that table, whereas D and trimming were derived from the DNA. Present in this sample are 200,000 or so clones, 70% to 80% of which were seen just once. Together, the top ten hold around 0.42% of the sample.

To note about this clone: The specificity of this receptor is unknown. No much larger clonotype is one base removed from it; base qualities were not supplied.

From the cysteine through the phenylalanine, the CDR3 covers 16 amino acids. Only the CDR3 region is kept as DNA, spanning 48 bases read in frame from base 1. From V the trimming removes 6 bases and from J it removes 4 bases, while the gene matches leave 11 bases of the junction unaccounted for. From the germline V gene, CDR1 is SQVTM and CDR2 is ANQGSEA. The sequenced sample was PBMCs. This receptor was identified in a male donor in good health and CMV-seropositive. The chain couples TRBV29-1 to TRBJ2-1, with 11 bases aligning to TRBD2. The CDR3 loop reads CSVNPYTSGGYNEQFF. In nucleotides, the sequence is TGCAGCGTCAATCCCTATACTAGCGGGGGTTACAATGAGCAGTTCTTC.